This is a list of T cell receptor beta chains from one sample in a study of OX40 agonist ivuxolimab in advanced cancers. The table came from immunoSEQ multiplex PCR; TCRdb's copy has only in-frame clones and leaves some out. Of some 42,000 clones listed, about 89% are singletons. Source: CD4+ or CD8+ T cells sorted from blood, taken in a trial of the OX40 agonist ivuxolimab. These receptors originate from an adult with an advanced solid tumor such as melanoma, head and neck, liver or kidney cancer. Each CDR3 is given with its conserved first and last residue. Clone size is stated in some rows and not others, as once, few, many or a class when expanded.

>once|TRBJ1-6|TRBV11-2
CASRVPGQGNSPLHF
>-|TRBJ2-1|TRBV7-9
CASSSFYSSYNEQFF
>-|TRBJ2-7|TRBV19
CASSIDLLSYEQYF
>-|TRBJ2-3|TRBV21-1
CASSKGGPLGKDTQYF
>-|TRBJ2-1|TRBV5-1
CASSGSGGNEQFF
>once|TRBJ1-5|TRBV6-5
CASSYSIPRSNQPQHF
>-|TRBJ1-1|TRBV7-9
CASSSGMGTEAFF
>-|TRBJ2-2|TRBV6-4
CASSEPTGELFF
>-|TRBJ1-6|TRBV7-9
CASSATDRFLNNSPLHF
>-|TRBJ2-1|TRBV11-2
CASSLPGGSYNEQFF
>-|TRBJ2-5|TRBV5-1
CASLPLADRETQYF
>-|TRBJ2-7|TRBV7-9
CASTGVLSYEQYF
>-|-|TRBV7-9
CASSLMTDLSYEQYF
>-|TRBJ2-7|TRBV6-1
CAWVSYEQYF
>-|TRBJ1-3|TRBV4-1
CASSQVTGHSGNTIYF
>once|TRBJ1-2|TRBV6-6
CASSPSGSANYGYTF
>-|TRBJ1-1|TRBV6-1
CASSEVAEEAFF
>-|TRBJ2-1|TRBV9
CASSVGRNNEQFF
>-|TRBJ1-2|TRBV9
CASSVRGEGYTF